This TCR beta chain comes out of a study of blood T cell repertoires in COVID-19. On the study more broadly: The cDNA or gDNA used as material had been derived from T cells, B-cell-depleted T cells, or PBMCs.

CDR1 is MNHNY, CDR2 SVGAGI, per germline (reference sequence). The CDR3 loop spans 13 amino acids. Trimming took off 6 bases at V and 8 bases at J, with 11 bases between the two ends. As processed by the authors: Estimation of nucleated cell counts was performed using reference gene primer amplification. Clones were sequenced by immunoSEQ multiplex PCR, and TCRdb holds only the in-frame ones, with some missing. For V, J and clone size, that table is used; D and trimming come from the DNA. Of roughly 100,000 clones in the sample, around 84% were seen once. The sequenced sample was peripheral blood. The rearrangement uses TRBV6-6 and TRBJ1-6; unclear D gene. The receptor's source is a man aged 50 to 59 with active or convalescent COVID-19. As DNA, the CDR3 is TGTGCCAGCAGCCGCCGGGAAGATTCACCCCTCCACTTT. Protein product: CASSRREDSPLHF.